These T cell receptor beta chains were read from a single sample in a study of early T cells in non-severe SARS-CoV-2 infection. A single record per CDR3 protein comes from TCRdb applying MiXCR to the 5' RACE reads. This table has about 70,000 distinct CDR3 sequences, over 3.5% appearing once. Sample: whole blood, taken at baseline. The receptors come from an adult who was a healthcare worker with PCR-confirmed SARS-CoV-2 infection or an uninfected control (not recorded which). The donor label of this sample is uncertain. Each CDR3 is given with its conserved first and last residue. The D gene is left open where the match is weak. Rows may omit the clone size; those that give it use once, few, many or a size class.

j_call v_call cdr3_length clone_size d_call cdr3_aa cdr3_nt
TRBJ2-6 TRBV12-3/TRBV12-4 14 few - CASESASGANVLTF TGTGCCAGCGAAAGTGCCTCTGGGGCCAACGTCCTGACTTTC
TRBJ1-1 TRBV6-6 15 - TRBD1 CASSYIGQGDTGAFF TGTGCCAGCAGTTACATTGGACAGGGAGACACTGGAGCTTTCTTT
TRBJ1-3 TRBV12-3/TRBV12-4 15 many - CASSFWTVSGNTIYF TGTGCCAGCAGTTTCTGGACTGTCTCTGGAAACACCATATATTTT
TRBJ2-2 TRBV19 14 - - CASSMDYDTGELFF TGTGCCAGTAGTATGGACTACGACACCGGGGAGCTGTTTTTT
TRBJ2-3 TRBV20-1 14 many - CSARMNLRTDTQYF TGCAGTGCTAGAATGAATCTAAGGACAGATACGCAGTATTTT
TRBJ1-1 TRBV4-1 15 many - CASSQPDRMNTEAFF TGCGCCAGCAGCCAACCCGACAGGATGAACACTGAAGCTTTCTTT
TRBJ2-2 TRBV11-2 15 once TRBD1 CASSLKGQGTGELFF TGTGCCAGCAGCTTAAAGGGACAGGGGACCGGGGAGCTGTTTTTT
TRBJ1-6 TRBV7-2 14 many - CASSLAGGDSPLHF TGTGCCAGCAGCTTAGCTGGAGGTGATTCACCCCTCCACTTT
TRBJ2-5 TRBV6-5 16 many - CASSYSKGVSQETQYF TGTGCCAGCAGTTACTCGAAAGGGGTTTCACAAGAGACCCAGTACTTC
TRBJ2-7 TRBV3-1 11 many - CASSQIYEQYF TGTGCCAGCAGCCAAATATACGAGCAGTACTTC
TRBJ2-1 TRBV14 17 many - CASSPAASAGTYNEQFF TGTGCCAGCAGCCCGGCCGCTAGCGCTGGTACCTACAATGAGCAGTTCTTC
TRBJ1-1 TRBV28 11 few - CASSWRTEAFF TGTGCCAGCAGCTGGCGCACTGAAGCTTTCTTT
TRBJ2-7 TRBV28 13 many - CASSFKAAYEQYF TGTGCCAGCAGTTTTAAGGCAGCCTACGAGCAGTACTTC
TRBJ2-3 TRBV12-5 13 - TRBD2 CASGEAGGDTQYF TGTGCTAGTGGAGAAGCCGGGGGGGATACGCAGTATTTT
TRBJ1-1 TRBV3-1 14 few TRBD1 CASRGTGGWTEAFF TGTGCCAGCAGGGGCACAGGGGGGTGGACTGAAGCTTTCTTT
TRBJ2-2 TRBV7-6 14 few TRBD2 CASGVAGNTGELFF TGTGCCAGCGGCGTAGCGGGGAACACCGGGGAGCTGTTTTTT
TRBJ2-5 TRBV11-2 16 - TRBD2 CASSKGLAGDQETQYF TGTGCCAGCAGCAAAGGACTAGCGGGGGACCAAGAGACCCAGTACTTC
TRBJ2-2 TRBV4-3 14 few TRBD2 CASSQGGSTGELFF TGCGCCAGCAGCCAGGGGGGGAGCACCGGGGAGCTGTTTTTT
TRBJ1-1 TRBV5-1 14 few - CASSWDTANSEAFF TGCGCCAGCAGTTGGGACACCGCCAACTCTGAAGCTTTCTTT
TRBJ1-4 TRBV7-2 16 many - CASSLVWGLSNEKLFF TGTGCCAGCAGCTTAGTGTGGGGGCTATCTAATGAAAAACTGTTTTTT
TRBJ1-2 TRBV10-2 12 few - CASSEDYYGYTF TGCGCCAGCAGTGAGGATTACTATGGCTACACCTTC
TRBJ1-6 TRBV3-1 15 - TRBD1 CASSHTGGADSPLHF TGTGCCAGCAGTCACACAGGGGGCGCGGATTCACCCCTCCACTTT